This entry lists 16 T cell receptor beta chains sequenced from one sample in a study of breast tumors, draining lymph nodes, adjacent tissues. TCRdb reprocessed the multiplex PCR reads with MiXCR, giving one entry per CDR3 protein. The sample carries some 66,000 distinct CDR3 sequences, 45% to 65% recorded once. Sequencing input: breast tumor tissue. The receptors stem from a female donor with breast cancer. Some clones in this sample may be carry-over from other donors' samples.

This clonotype was detected only once. This rearrangement joins TRBV11-2 to TRBJ2-1; D not certain. Trimming removed 1 base at V and 0 bases at J, with 7 bases between. This CDR3 is built from 15 residues. Per germline, CDR1 SGHAT and CDR2 FQNNGV. Here the CDR3 DNA reads TGTGCCAGCAGCTTAGGCCACCTCTCCTACAATGAGCAGTTCTTC. Encoded protein: CASSLGHLSYNEQFF.

This chain links TRBV6-5 with TRBJ2-5; possible D gene TRBD1, 10 bases. The CDR3 extends over 16 amino acids. V was trimmed by 4 bases and J by 5 bases, leaving 20 bases between them. CDR1 and CDR2 (germline): MNHEY, SVGAGI. CDR3 region: CASSSLAGQGYETQYF. The CDR3 nucleotides are TGTGCCAGCAGTTCCCTAGCGGGACAGGGGTACGAGACCCAGTACTTC.

In the case of this clonotype: The junction departs from the called germline gene at one end, perhaps through a read error. V gene TRBV29-1 combines with J gene TRBJ2-1, with TRBD2 identical over 11 bases. Germline assignment: CDR1 SQVTM and CDR2 ANQGSEA. The CDR3 totals 16 residues. CDR3 region: CGVVYYLAGGYNEQFF. CDR3 sequence (DNA): TGCGGCGTTGTTTACTACTTAGCGGGGGGGTACAATGAGCAGTTCTTC.

V usage is TRBV2 and J usage is TRBJ2-3; D perhaps matches TRBD2 (5 bases). Trimming took off 8 bases at V and 2 bases at J, with 14 bases between the two ends. This CDR3 has 14 amino acids. Germline lookup yields CDR1 SNHLY and CDR2 FYNNEI. As DNA, the CDR3 is TGTGCCAGCTTAAGCGGAACGGCCACAGATACGCAGTATTTT. Residues: CASLSGTATDTQYF.

At least ten counts were recorded for this clonotype. V and J are TRBV20-1 and TRBJ2-1, with TRBD2 identical over 15 bases. Looked up from germline, CDR1 is DFQATT and CDR2 is SNEGSKA (reference sequence). The CDR3 is made up of 15 amino acids. V lost 6 bases, J lost 9 bases, and 9 bases stayed unmatched. DNA of the CDR3: TGCAGTGCCAGGACTAGCGGGGGGGAAGGGGGTGAGCAGTTCTTC. It encodes CSARTSGGEGGEQFF.

The chain uses TRBV19 and TRBJ2-7, with D possibly TRBD2 on 5 matching bases. Germline loops: CDR1 LNHDA, CDR2 SQIVND (reference sequence). The CDR3 runs to 13 residues. V lost 3 bases and J 3 bases, leaving 9 bases between the germline ends. CDR3 amino acids: CASSMGAVYEQYF. The CDR3 nucleotides read TGTGCCAGTAGTATGGGAGCGGTCTACGAGCAGTACTTC.

The chain links TRBV12-3 or TRBV12-4 to TRBJ2-6; D tentatively fits TRBD1 or TRBD2 (5 bases each). Trimming left V 5 bases short and J 1 base short, with 9 bases between. There are 15 residues in the CDR3. For the CDR3, the DNA is TGTGCCAGCAGTCGTGAGGGGTCTGGGGCCAACGTCCTGACTTTC. This codes for CASSREGSGANVLTF.

For this clonotype: One end of the junction is discordant with germline, which a read error may explain. J is TRBJ1-2 and V is TRBV7-7, with D possibly TRBD1 on 5 matching bases. Germline V gene data show CDR1 as SSHAT and CDR2 as FNYEAQ (reference sequence). This CDR3 contains 16 residues. CDR3 nucleotides: TGTGCTAGCAGCTTAGGAGGCGGGGGATCCCTCTATGGCTACACCTTC. Protein product: CASSLGGGGSLYGYTF.

This clonotype appeared many times. The chain joins TRBV6-5 to TRBJ2-5; D unclear. The CDR3 is 14 amino acids. Trimming stripped 5 bases from V and 1 base from J, with 11 bases between. Looked up from germline, CDR1 is MNHEY and CDR2 is SVGAGI. CDR3 nucleotides: TGTGCCAGCAGTCACGGGCAGAGCCAAGAGACCCAGTACTTC. This translates into CASSHGQSQETQYF.

This chain joins TRBV29-1 and TRBJ1-2, with TRBD1 identical over 8 bases. Germline values: CDR1 SQVTM, CDR2 ANQGSEA. The V and J ends lost 1 base and 4 bases, in that order; junction bases with no gene match: 2. The CDR3 runs 13 residues. The CDR3, as DNA: TGCAGCGTTGAAGGGACAGGGCTCTATGGCTACACCTTC. Protein sequence: CSVEGTGLYGYTF.

There are many counts of this clonotype. The chain has TRBV6-2 or TRBV6-3 and TRBJ2-7; 11 bases are a match to TRBD2. The CDR3 runs 17 residues. From germline, CDR1 is MNHEY and CDR2 SVGEGT. V shed 4 bases, J shed 0 bases, and the junction held 8 bases outside the gene matches. Written as DNA, the CDR3 is TGTGCCAGCAGTTCTAGGACTAGCGGGCGATCCTCCTACGAGCAGTACTTC. Its translation: CASSSRTSGRSSYEQYF.

V and J are TRBV20-1 and TRBJ2-7; 12 bases line up with TRBD2. Germline V CDR1 and CDR2: DFQATT, SNEGSKA (reference sequence). With 4 bases clipped from V and 0 bases from J, the junction kept 7 bases outside the gene matches. This CDR3 is 16 amino acids long. The CDR3 DNA sequence: TGCAGTGCTATATCCTGGGGACTAGCGGGCTCCTACGAGCAGTACTTC. Its translation: CSAISWGLAGSYEQYF.

About this clonotype itself: Germline and junction disagree at one end, which may indicate a read error. The V call is TRBV3-1, the J call TRBJ1-1; perhaps TRBD1 as D (6 bases). The germline V gene has CDR1 LGHDT and CDR2 YNNKEL (reference sequence). The CDR3 loop spans 15 amino acids. For the CDR3, the DNA is TGTGCCAGCAGCCCCCAAACAGGGCTAAACACTAAAGCTTTCTTT. As protein: CASSPQTGLNTKAFF.

This clonotype has a count of ten or more. Here the CDR3 reads CASSIGQPAYNEQFF. The CDR3 nucleotides are TGTGCCAGTAGTATTGGCCAGCCCGCCTACAATGAGCAGTTCTTC. The rearrangement joins TRBV19 to TRBJ2-1; no reliable D call. This CDR3 comprises 15 residues. Per the germline V gene, CDR1 is LNHDA and CDR2 is SQIVND (reference sequence). Trimming took off 3 bases at V and 2 bases at J, with 11 bases between the two ends.

The sample holds many counts of this clonotype. J is TRBJ1-2 and V is TRBV6-1, with 11 bases identical to TRBD1. The CDR3 is made up of 14 amino acids. Trimming at V came to 7 bases and at J to 6 bases, leaving 7 bases not matched to a gene. Germline V lookup: CDR1 MNHNS, CDR2 SASEGT. For the CDR3, the DNA is TGTGCCAGCACAGGGGGGACAGGGGGGAATGGCTACACCTTC. Protein product: CASTGGTGGNGYTF.

The V call is TRBV25-1, the J call TRBJ1-6; 9 bases map to TRBD1. Germline trimming cut 6 bases from V and 8 bases from J; bases unmatched to any gene: 2. Per the germline V gene, CDR1 is MGHDK and CDR2 is SYGVNS. The CDR3 runs 13 residues. CDR3 loop: CASSRTGDSPLHF. The DNA for the CDR3 is TGTGCCAGCAGCCGGACAGGGGATTCACCCCTCCACTTT.